The 13 T cell receptor beta chains below come from one sample, sequenced in a study of blood T cells in healthy people across ages. The use of a sample-barcoded 5' primer and a J-beta primer mix characterized a second PCR of roughly 7 to 11 cycles. TCRdb re-analysed the 5' RACE reads in MiXCR, keeping a single row per CDR3 protein. Among roughly 2 million distinct CDR3 sequences, just under 50% were seen once, and the ten largest hold less than 2.5%. The sequenced material came from blood. The receptors were gathered from a woman between 35 and 50 years old in good health.

V gene TRBV5-1 combines with J gene TRBJ1-2; possibly TRBD1 for D (6 bases). The CDR3 totals 13 residues. CDR1 and CDR2 (germline): SGHRS, YFSETQ. V lost 0 bases and J lost 7, with 10 bases in between. Here the CDR3 DNA reads TGCGCCAGCAGCTTGGGGACAGCGGCTGGCTACACCTTC. Translation gives CASSLGTAAGYTF.

This clonotype was seen only a few times. This rearrangement joins TRBV12-3 or TRBV12-4 to TRBJ2-3; TRBD2 aligns across 11 bases. The CDR3 covers 16 residues. V trimming: 6 bases; J trimming: 8 bases; junction bases outside the gene matches: 13. CDR3 loop: CASSSTSGAPGATQYF. DNA for the CDR3: TGTGCCAGCAGCTCGACTAGCGGGGCCCCCGGGGCTACGCAGTATTTT.

This clonotype has at least ten counts. The chain combines TRBV4-3 with TRBJ2-1, with TRBD1 matching over 7 bases. V trimming: 4 bases; J trimming: 5 bases; junction bases outside the gene matches: 2. The CDR3 covers 13 residues. Germline V CDR1 and CDR2: LGHNA, YSLEER. CDR3 protein: CASSRGQHNEQFF. CDR3 DNA sequence: TGCGCCAGCAGCCGGGGACAGCACAATGAGCAGTTCTTC.

The chain employs TRBV7-6 and TRBJ2-1, with a possible D match to TRBD1 (6 bases). V lost 4 bases to trimming and J lost 1 base, with 14 bases between them. The V gene's germline CDR1 is SGHVS and CDR2 FNYEAQ. This CDR3 has 16 amino acids. CDR3 residues: CASSSLTGTSYNEQFF. The CDR3 coding sequence is TGTGCCAGCAGCTCCCTAACAGGGACGTCCTACAATGAGCAGTTCTTC.

The chain recombines TRBV9 with TRBJ1-1; D not certain. Trimming pared 3 bases from V and 6 bases from J, leaving 18 bases between. The CDR3 sequence is 15 residues long. Germline V gene data show CDR1 as SGDLS and CDR2 as YYNGEE. Here the CDR3 DNA reads TGTGCCAGCAGCGCGGTAGGTAGTGCAGTCGCTGAAGCTTTCTTT. This translates into CASSAVGSAVAEAFF. Filled out from reference TRBV9 and TRBJ1-1, the complete variable domain reads DSGVTQTPKHLITATGQRVTLRCSPRSGDLSVYWYQQSLDQGLQFLIQYYNGEERAKGNILERFSAQQFPDLHSELNLSSLELGDSALYFCASSAVGSAVAEAFFGQGTRLTVV.

The chain couples TRBV29-1 to TRBJ2-5; the D call may be TRBD1 or TRBD2 (5 bases each). With 3 bases removed from V and 6 bases from J, the gap between germline ends came to 11 bases. The CDR3 sequence is 12 residues long. In germline, CDR1 is SQVTM, CDR2 ANQGSEA. This CDR3 is CSVERTGQTQYF. For the CDR3, the DNA is TGCAGCGTTGAGAGAACGGGGCAGACCCAGTACTTC.

This chain connects TRBV4-2 to TRBJ2-3; 11 nucleotides match TRBD2. Per the germline V gene, CDR1 is LGHNA and CDR2 is YNFKEQ. The junction had 10 bases not matched to a gene; V was cut back by 1 base and J by 4 bases. The CDR3 covers 18 residues. CDR3 residues: CASSQAASGGPGADTQYF. In nucleotides, the CDR3 is TGTGCCAGCAGCCAAGCGGCTAGCGGGGGGCCAGGAGCAGATACGCAGTATTTT.

The chain joins TRBV6-6 to TRBJ2-1; perhaps TRBD2 as D (5 bases). The CDR3 runs to 17 residues. Trimming took off 5 bases at V and 8 bases at J, with 25 bases between the two ends. Germline values: CDR1 MNHNY, CDR2 SVGAGI (reference sequence). The CDR3 is CASSPTSGAEAGDEQFF. The CDR3 DNA sequence: TGTGCCAGCAGTCCGACTTCTGGAGCGGAAGCCGGGGATGAGCAGTTCTTC.

The gene calls are TRBV28 and TRBJ1-2; 10 bases are a match to TRBD1. J was trimmed by 11 bases and V by 3 bases; bases with no gene match: 6. Germline V gives CDR1 MDHEN, CDR2 SYDVKM. The CDR3 has 13 amino acids. This CDR3 is CASSLTGGGEYTF. DNA for the CDR3: TGTGCCAGCAGTTTGACAGGGGGCGGTGAGTACACCTTC.

The chain couples TRBV15 to TRBJ2-3; TRBD1 might be the D (5 bases). The CDR3 spans 13 residues. Trimming left V 5 bases short and J 5 bases short, with 11 bases between. The germline V gene encodes CDR1 LNHNV and CDR2 YYDKDF (reference sequence). The CDR3 is CATSGQGLDTQYF. In DNA form, the CDR3 reads TGTGCCACCAGCGGGCAGGGATTAGATACGCAGTATTTT.

This clonotype was counted many times. The V call is TRBV7-2, the J call TRBJ2-1, with 9 nucleotides matching TRBD2. There are 17 residues in the CDR3. The V segment lost 4 bases and the J segment 9 bases; nucleotides outside the gene matches: 16. Germline CDR1 and CDR2: SGHTA and FQGNSA. The CDR3 reads CASSSTRPGLAGGEQFF. CDR3 nucleotides: TGTGCCAGCAGCTCTACCCGTCCGGGACTAGCAGGGGGTGAGCAGTTCTTC.

The chain has TRBV2 and TRBJ2-3; the D gene is possibly TRBD1 (5 bases). Germline CDR1 and CDR2: SNHLY and FYNNEI. This CDR3 contains 14 residues. The ends were cut back, 10 bases at V and 1 base at J, with 15 bases in the middle. The chain's CDR3 is CATRQQGGTDTQYF. The CDR3 nucleotides are TGTGCCACCCGCCAGCAGGGTGGCACAGATACGCAGTATTTT.

This chain connects TRBV14 to TRBJ2-5; the D is unclear. V was pared by 5 bases and J by 3 bases, with 19 bases between. This CDR3 is built from 16 residues. CDR1 and CDR2 (germline): SGHDN, FVKESK. The CDR3 DNA follows: TGTGCCAGCAGCAAAAGAGCCCGGCGCGATAAAGAGACCCAGTACTTC. It translates to CASSKRARRDKETQYF.